A selection of T cell receptor beta chains follows, all from one sample in a study of T cells in localized non-small cell lung cancer. Sequencing was performed with immunoSEQ multiplex PCR; in TCRdb, only in-frame clones are kept and a portion is missing. The sample has 2,000 to 2,500 clones; about 23% are singletons. The sample in question was lung tumor tissue, obtained before any cancer treatment. Source of these receptors: a man between 40 and 75 years old with stage III lung adenocarcinoma. Each CDR3 is given with its conserved first and last residue.

TRBJ2-5	TRBV4-1	CASSRTGGGQMGTQYF
TRBJ1-6	TRBV9	CASSVVSSYNSPLHF
TRBJ1-3	TRBV6-8	CATTETPPGSPGNTIYF
TRBJ2-1	TRBV30	CAWRAGTSRREQFF
TRBJ2-7	TRBV6-8	CASRRTSGGAGQYF
TRBJ2-1	TRBV11-3	CASSSDMGTGWDEQFF
TRBJ2-2	TRBV1	CASSQWGQLTGELFF
TRBJ2-5	TRBV25-1	CASSPIGLSQETQYF
TRBJ1-5	TRBV6-7	CASSEAGGQPQHF
TRBJ2-7	TRBV9	CASRTAWSSYEQYF
TRBJ2-1	TRBV19	CASSIPPGQGADEQFF
TRBJ2-7	TRBV6-8	CASRGQGAYEQYF
TRBJ2-7	TRBV12-2	CATSQIPSKDEQYF
TRBJ2-7	TRBV18	CASSPPGQATSYEQYF
TRBJ2-5	TRBV25-1	CASSGATSGARETQYF
TRBJ2-1	TRBV11-3	CASSLRQGASYNEQFF
TRBJ1-5	TRBV30	CAWSDPNRERGQPQHF
TRBJ1-2	TRBV9	CASNQGGHGYTF
TRBJ2-2	TRBV30	CAWSVHNTGELFF
TRBJ1-1	TRBV7-2	CASSQDRNTEAFF
TRBJ2-3	TRBV11-3	CASSRSGNTDTQYF
TRBJ1-2	TRBV29-1	CSVWTGAAYGYTF
TRBJ2-3	TRBV28	CASSFWLAGASDTQYF
TRBJ1-1	TRBV30	CAGLRNTEAFF
TRBJ1-1	TRBV19	CASSPRQGAGVNTEAFF
TRBJ1-2	TRBV11-3	CASSLVGANYGYTF
TRBJ2-2	TRBV6-1	CAISEGDTNTGELFF
TRBJ1-2	TRBV28	CASSYGTLVGYTF
TRBJ1-6	TRBV5-1	CASSRDRGNSPLHF
TRBJ1-3	TRBV6-8	CASSDSKPRGRTGNTIYF
TRBJ1-2	TRBV19	CASSTDRALGGYTF
TRBJ2-1	TRBV25-1	CASSGPGGNEQFF
TRBJ2-1	TRBV5-1	CASRASGQVLNEQFF
TRBJ1-1	TRBV4-1	CASSQGQGNTEAFF
TRBJ2-2	TRBV9	CASSEISGRANGELFF
TRBJ2-4	TRBV18	CASSPGEGKNIQYF
TRBJ1-1	TRBV19	CASSAGGTNTEAFF
TRBJ2-2	TRBV6-8	CASSLNNANTGELFF
TRBJ2-7	TRBV6-8	CASSDRDTSYEQYF
TRBJ1-6	TRBV25-1	CASSVLGLSNSPLHF
TRBJ1-1	TRBV9	CASSVSMNTEAFF
TRBJ1-1	TRBV6-8	CASSAVPEGTEAFF